Shown below are 14 T cell receptor beta chains from a single sample sequenced in a study of blood T cells in healthy people across ages. A sample-barcoded 5' primer and a J-beta primer mix were used in a second PCR of about 6 to 12 cycles. TCRdb fed the 5' RACE reads into MiXCR, producing one record per CDR3 protein. The sample has over a million distinct CDR3 sequences, about 42% seen once; the top ten hold around 4%. Material: blood. The receptors stem from a woman between 18 and 29 years old in good health.

For this clonotype: The germline gene is not matched at one end of the junction; a read error may be the cause. This chain joins TRBV7-2 and TRBJ2-1, with a possible D match to TRBD2 (6 bases). Germline CDR1 is SGHTA and CDR2 is FQGNSA. This CDR3 contains 13 residues. CDR3 coding DNA: TGTGCCAGCGGCTTAGCCTGGAGGGATGAGCAGTTCTTC. Translating gives CASGLAWRDEQFF.

The chain employs TRBV29-1 and TRBJ2-7; D is perhaps TRBD2 (6 bases). Trimming shortened V by 8 bases and J by 1 base, and 12 bases separated the two germline ends. Germline V lookup: CDR1 SQVTM, CDR2 ANQGSEA. This CDR3 region has 12 residues. CDR3 in amino acids: CSSRGSSYEQYF. The CDR3 DNA follows: TGCAGCTCCCGGGGGTCGTCCTACGAGCAGTACTTC.

The chain links TRBV20-1 to TRBJ2-5, with 10 bases lining up with TRBD2. The CDR3 loop spans 16 amino acids. CDR1 DFQATT and CDR2 SNEGSKA come from the germline V gene (reference sequence). The junction had 5 bases not matched to a gene; V was cut back by 0 bases and J by 1 base. The CDR3: CSARDTSGGAQETQYF. The CDR3 DNA follows: TGCAGTGCTAGAGATACCAGCGGGGGGGCCCAAGAGACCCAGTACTTC.

The CDR3 region has the DNA TGTGCCAGCAGCCCGTACATCAGGGAGCCCTACGAGCAGTACTTC. Protein sequence: CASSPYIREPYEQYF. The chain couples TRBV5-8 to TRBJ2-7; D may match TRBD1 or TRBD2 (5 bases each). The CDR3 runs 15 residues. The V gene's germline CDR1 is SGHTS and CDR2 YDEGEE. V lost 4 bases to trimming and J lost 2 bases, with 16 bases between them.

Regarding this clonotype: At one end, the junction sequence differs from germline, possibly due to a read error. The rearrangement uses TRBV4-3 and TRBJ2-5; D is unclear. Germline CDR1 LGHNA, CDR2 YSLEER. CDR3 length: 13 amino acids. The DNA for the CDR3 is TGCGTCAGCAGTCCGGATATCCAAGAGACCCAGTACTTC. Encoded protein: CVSSPDIQETQYF.

In the case of this clonotype: Compared with germline, one end of the junction differs, possibly owing to a read error. The chain couples TRBV7-3 to TRBJ2-1; D perhaps matches TRBD1 (6 bases). This CDR3 comprises 14 residues. Germline V gene sequence: CDR1 SGHTA, CDR2 FQGTGA. The CDR3 DNA reads TGTGCCGGCAGCTTTGGGGGCCACGAGAATGAGCAGTTCTTC. Encoded protein: CAGSFGGHENEQFF.

The J gene is TRBJ1-2, the V gene TRBV20-1, with 8 bases aligning to TRBD1. Germline CDR1 DFQATT, CDR2 SNEGSKA (reference sequence). Losses at the gene ends were 6 bases for V and 8 bases for J; bases not matched to a gene: 8. The CDR3 has 12 amino acids. The CDR3 nucleotides read TGCAGTGCAAGCACAGGGGGAGGCGGCTACACCTTC. It yields the protein CSASTGGGGYTF.

The CDR3 DNA is TGCAGTGCTAGAGAGGGTTTGGGCTCTGGGGCCAACGTCCTGACTTTC. It codes for CSAREGLGSGANVLTF. V and J are TRBV20-1 and TRBJ2-6; D uncertain. Trimming removed 0 bases from V and 0 bases from J, with 9 bases in between. The CDR3 is made up of 16 amino acids. From germline, CDR1 is DFQATT and CDR2 SNEGSKA (reference sequence).

This chain links TRBV5-1 with TRBJ2-2; 8 nucleotides agree with TRBD2. This CDR3 spans 17 amino acids. After removal of 4 bases from V and 1 base from J, the junction contained 9 bases not matched to a gene. Per the germline V gene, CDR1 is SGHRS and CDR2 is YFSETQ. The DNA of the CDR3 is TGCGCCAGCAGCCCAGCGGCGGGGGGACAGAACACCGGGGAGCTGTTTTTT. It codes for CASSPAAGGQNTGELFF.

The rearrangement uses TRBV12-3 or TRBV12-4 and TRBJ2-2; D possibly corresponds to TRBD1 (5 bases). With 5 bases removed from V and 9 bases from J, the gap between germline ends came to 16 bases. This CDR3 is 14 amino acids long. The CDR3 loop reads CASSVVGQGWELFF. The CDR3, as DNA: TGTGCCAGCAGTGTAGTTGGGCAGGGTTGGGAGCTGTTTTTT.

The chain carries TRBV7-9 and TRBJ2-7; D might be TRBD1 or TRBD2, each matching 5 bases. Deletions cut 5 bases from V and 2 bases from J, with 16 bases between. The germline V gene encodes CDR1 SEHNR and CDR2 FQNEAQ (reference sequence). The CDR3 sequence is 15 residues long. The CDR3 DNA sequence: TGTGCCAGCAGCGCTCTCGGGACCCTCACCTACGAGCAGTACTTC. This encodes CASSALGTLTYEQYF.

This clonotype is a singleton in its sample. V usage is TRBV4-3 and J usage is TRBJ2-3, with D unresolved. V dropped 0 bases and J dropped 4 bases, with 5 bases sitting between them. The length of the CDR3 is 13 residues. CDR1 and CDR2 from the germline V gene are LGHNA and YSLEER. The DNA for the CDR3 is TGCGCCAGCAGCCAAGATATGGCAGATACGCAGTATTTT. Protein product: CASSQDMADTQYF.

In this sample, this clonotype turned up a few times. The rearrangement joins TRBV18 to TRBJ2-3; no clear D gene. The CDR3 is made up of 13 amino acids. Looked up from germline, CDR1 is KGHSH and CDR2 is LQKENI. V was trimmed by 3 bases and J by 4 bases, leaving 8 bases between them. The CDR3 here is CASSPQLADTQYF. For the CDR3, the DNA is TGTGCCAGCTCACCTCAGCTAGCAGATACGCAGTATTTT.

The chain links TRBV20-1 to TRBJ2-1; 9 bases line up with TRBD1. The J segment lost 14 bases and the V segment lost 3 bases, leaving 8 bases of the junction unmatched. This CDR3 spans 12 amino acids. The germline V gene has CDR1 DFQATT and CDR2 SNEGSKA (reference sequence). CDR3 nucleotides: TGCAGTGCTAGCCCCTTAACAGGGGGCAAGTTCTTC. This encodes CSASPLTGGKFF.